Sequencing of this T cell receptor beta chain was carried out in a study of T cells in Graves' hyperthyroidism and ophthalmopathy. Germline V gene sequence: CDR1 SGHAT, CDR2 FQNNGV. V lost 5 bases to trimming and J lost 6 bases; unmatched junction nucleotides: 3. The CDR3 spans 13 residues. Many counts were recorded for this clonotype. Its antigen is undetermined. Researchers barred patients who had uncontrolled infection, other autoimmune disease, pregnancy or lactation. Diagnosis relied on clinical symptoms, serum thyroxine and TRAb, thyroid ultrasound and orbital computed tomography. Amplification of TCR beta CDR3 regions was performed using RNA transcripts as template. A first-round RT-PCR of the TCR CDR3 used the HTBI primer set. TCRdb processed the multiplex PCR reads anew with MiXCR; each CDR3 protein has one entry. The table has about 260,000 distinct CDR3 sequences, 16% seen once. The study's findings and limits: A model built on 13 V-J features separated ophthalmopathy from stable hyperthyroidism.

This TCR derives from a young woman with Graves' ophthalmopathy. The sequenced sample was blood. The chain couples TRBV11-2 to TRBJ2-2, with 7 nucleotides matching TRBD1. The CDR3, as DNA: TGTGCCAGCAGCGACAGGGAAGCCGGGGAGCTGTTTTTT. It yields the protein CASSDREAGELFF.